This T cell receptor beta chain was sequenced for a study of blood T cell repertoires in COVID-19. Study overall: Donors in the United States, Italy and Spain gave samples during acute or convalescent COVID-19. Sources were T cells, B-cell-depleted T cells, or PBMCs; the material itself was cDNA or gDNA.

The CDR3 is 15 amino acids. The germline V gene has CDR1 SGHVS and CDR2 FQNEAQ. V lost 1 base, J lost 2 bases, and 4 bases stayed unmatched. TCRdb's table, derived via immunoSEQ multiplex PCR, lists solely in-frame clones and lacks some. The table records roughly 91,000 clones, 84% of them present only once. The sequence derives from a man aged 65 to 85 with active or convalescent COVID-19. Sequencing was carried out using peripheral blood. The chain uses TRBV7-8 and TRBJ2-7; 8 nucleotides line up with TRBD1. For the CDR3, the DNA is TGTGCCAGCAGCTTAGAATGGGACAGGACCTACGAGCAGTACTTC. Protein product: CASSLEWDRTYEQYF.